The clone carrying this TCR beta chain came up a few times. The antigen is undetermined. The data belong to a study of beta chain features in type 1 diabetes. Notes on the study in general: Cells that show high TCR expression could be over-represented by cDNA sequencing. Junctions at VDJ sites from type 1 diabetes patients had fewer insertions and more deletions. Shortening that was moderate but significant affected the TCRB CDR3s of Type 1 diabetes patients in all four CD4+ subsets.

Sorted populations were all over 98% pure. Reverse transcription of all isolated RNA meant that expressed TCRB transcripts were sequenced. Libraries were prepared by immunoSEQ multiplex PCR; TCRdb keeps only in-frame clonotypes and omits some of them. The table includes roughly 400,000 clones, about 15% detected once. Germline CDR1 is MNHEY and CDR2 is SVGAGI. CDR3 length equals 15 residues. Trimming took off 6 bases at V and 5 bases at J, with 17 bases between the two ends. The source is a woman aged 18-35 years in good health. V and J are TRBV6-5 and TRBJ2-1; perhaps TRBD1 as D (6 bases). Sample: naive CD4+ T cells from blood. The CDR3 DNA reads TGTGCCAGCAGATCAACAGGGTGGAAGGACAATGAGCAGTTCTTC. Translated: CASRSTGWKDNEQFF.